The sample holds a few counts of the clone carrying this T cell receptor (beta chain). The antigen is unknown. This CDR3 region has 13 residues. The germline V and J ends were trimmed by 3 bases and 5 bases, with 10 bases remaining between them. Germline values: CDR1 SNHLY, CDR2 FYNNEI. This specimen belongs to a study of beta chain features in type 1 diabetes. Study-level information: Cells sorted and examined across all samples totaled approximately 110 million.

Findings and limits, study-wide: A pattern of fewer insertions and more deletions at VDJ junctions was seen in type 1 diabetes patients. Among all four CD4+ subsets, Type 1 diabetes patients had TCRB CDR3s that were moderately but significantly shorter.

Isolated RNA was reverse transcribed in full, so expressed TCRB transcripts were sequenced. Measured with immunoSEQ multiplex PCR; TCRdb has only the in-frame clones, and not every one. The sample consists of some 290,000 clones, approximately 14% of them appearing once. Isolation of CD4+ naive, central memory, regulatory and stem cell-like memory cells was achieved by sorting via CD45RO/CCR7/CD25/CD127/CD95/CD27. Sequencing was carried out using naive CD4+ T cells from blood. The J gene is TRBJ1-1, the V gene TRBV2, with D tentatively TRBD1 (5 bases). The clonotype was recovered from a man in his thirties or forties with type 1 diabetes. The CDR3 DNA reads as TGTGCCAGCAGTGATCAGGGAAATACTGAAGCTTTCTTT. Translating gives CASSDQGNTEAFF.